Below, 5 T cell receptor beta chains from the same sample are listed, as sequenced in a study of regulatory T cells in long-lasting Graves disease. As for time point: persistent/refractory GD, antithyroid drugs over 5 years with positive TRAb. Extracted RNA from PBMCs served as the source of the TCR library. Libraries of TCR beta came from iRepertoire HTBI primers plus Arm-PCR of CDR3 regions. Each CDR3 protein is one row after TCRdb ran MiXCR on the multiplex PCR reads. The sample records roughly 450,000 distinct CDR3 sequences, around 22% being singletons. Sequencing was performed on peripheral blood mononuclear cells (PBMCs), taken when the disease was refractory, from a patient treated with antithyroid drugs. These receptors were collected from a female donor with Graves disease.

This clonotype was counted many times. This sequence joins TRBV15 and TRBJ2-5; D uncertain. This CDR3 region has 13 residues. Germline-derived CDR1 and CDR2 are LNHNV and YYDKDF (reference sequence). V shed 2 bases and J shed 1 base, with 5 bases lying between them. Here the CDR3 reads CATSRSIQETQYF. CDR3 nucleotide sequence: TGTGCCACCAGCAGATCCATCCAAGAGACCCAGTACTTC.

Turning to this clonotype: A much larger clone lies a single base off, so this may be a read error. This chain connects TRBV2 to TRBJ2-7, with a possible D match to TRBD2 (5 bases). The germline gives CDR1 SNHLY, CDR2 FYNNEI. V lost 5 bases and J 4 bases, leaving 24 bases between the germline ends. The CDR3 length is 17 residues. DNA for the CDR3: TGTGCCAGCAGTCCTACCCACGGGGTCGGGGTTTGGTACGAGCAGTACTTC. Its translation: CASSPTHGVGVWYEQYF.

This clonotype was counted only a few times. V and J are TRBV19 and TRBJ1-1; D call uncertain. The CDR3 consists of 12 residues. Germline CDR1 is LNHDA and CDR2 is SQIVND (reference sequence). V was shortened by 4 bases and J by 5 bases, with 8 bases between the two germline ends. CDR3 DNA sequence: TGTGCCAGTAGTAGCTCACGGACTGAAGCTTTCTTT. Translated: CASSSSRTEAFF.

V usage is TRBV6-2 or TRBV6-3 and J usage is TRBJ2-2, with 8 nucleotides matching TRBD1. The CDR3 is 17 residues long. Germline V CDR1 and CDR2: MNHEY, SVGEGT. The ends lost 7 bases at V and 5 bases at J; junction bases unmatched: 15. The CDR3 nucleotides read TGTGCCAGCACCAACGACCGGACAGGGAAGATAACCGGGGAGCTGTTTTTT. This translates into CASTNDRTGKITGELFF.

Only a few counts were recorded for this clonotype. V gene TRBV19 combines with J gene TRBJ1-5; D call uncertain. Germline CDR1 is LNHDA and CDR2 is SQIVND (reference sequence). This CDR3 has 15 amino acids. Trimming took 6 bases from V and 0 from J, leaving 12 bases between them. As DNA, the CDR3 is TGTGCCAGTAGGAGCAGGACGGATAGCAATCAGCCCCAGCATTTT. This gives the protein CASRSRTDSNQPQHF. Full variable domain (rest looked up from reference TRBV19 and TRBJ1-5): DGGITQSPKYLFRKEGQNVTLSCEQNLNHDAMYWYRQDPGQGLRLIYYSQIVNDFQKGDIAEGYSVSREKKESFPLTVTSAQKNPTAFYLCASRSRTDSNQPQHFGDGTRLSIL.